The clone carrying this T cell receptor (beta chain) was detected many times. One entry per CDR3 protein results from TCRdb running MiXCR on the 5' RACE reads. The table lists approximately 31,000 distinct CDR3 sequences, about 28% of them singletons. Germline-derived CDR1 and CDR2 are SGDLS and YYNGEE. V lost 1 base, J lost 4 bases, and 7 bases stayed unmatched. CDR3 size: 16 residues. Sample: naive CD4+ T cells sorted from a lymph node. The subset denotes: naive CD4+ T cells, CD4+CD45RA+CD25-. The chain links TRBV9 to TRBJ2-2, with TRBD2 matching over 7 bases. The sequence was collected from a female donor with breast cancer. The CDR3 spells CASSVTIAGSTGELFF. DNA for the CDR3: TGTGCCAGCAGCGTAACTATAGCGGGTTCCACCGGGGAGCTGTTTTTT.